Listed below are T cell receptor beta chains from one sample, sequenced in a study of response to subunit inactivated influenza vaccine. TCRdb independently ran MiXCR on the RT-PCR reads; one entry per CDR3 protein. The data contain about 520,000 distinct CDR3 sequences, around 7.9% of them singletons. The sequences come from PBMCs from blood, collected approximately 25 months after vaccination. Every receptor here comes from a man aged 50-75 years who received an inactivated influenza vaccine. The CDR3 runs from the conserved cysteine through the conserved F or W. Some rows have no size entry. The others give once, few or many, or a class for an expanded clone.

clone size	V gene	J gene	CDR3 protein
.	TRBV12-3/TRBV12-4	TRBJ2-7	CASSLGRALAEQYF
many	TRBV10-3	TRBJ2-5	CAISESRETQYF
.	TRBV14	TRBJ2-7	CASSQAMGSYEQYF
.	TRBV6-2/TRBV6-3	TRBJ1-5	CASRLTGTGQPQHF
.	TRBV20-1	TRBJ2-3	CSASSQWGTASDTQYF
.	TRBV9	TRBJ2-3	CASSVAYGTTDTQYF
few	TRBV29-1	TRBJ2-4	CSVGGTGERNIQYF
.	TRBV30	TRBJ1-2	CAWSGSLYRGYTF
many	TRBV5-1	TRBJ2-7	CASSLDDRGSSYEQYF
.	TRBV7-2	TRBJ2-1	CASSLGAGWNEQFF
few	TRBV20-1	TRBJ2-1	CSARDLGDRVEFF
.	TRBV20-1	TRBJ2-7	CSHRTGLTHEQYF
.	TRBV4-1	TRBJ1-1	CASSQVRGDRGTEAFF
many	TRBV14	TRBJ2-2	CASSQAGGELFF
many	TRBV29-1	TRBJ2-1	CSVETGLANSYNEQFF
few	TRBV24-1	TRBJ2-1	CATSDLPIGQGSNEQFF
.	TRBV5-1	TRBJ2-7	CASSLRGVYEQYF
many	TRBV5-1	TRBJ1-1	CASSLKGNQNTEAFF
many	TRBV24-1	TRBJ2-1	CATSDFERGEQFF
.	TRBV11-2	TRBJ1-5	CASSPRPQGQPQHF
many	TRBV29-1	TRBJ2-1	CSAGGLAGGSGSSYNEQFF
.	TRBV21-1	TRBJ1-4	CAGSKHSDPREKLFF
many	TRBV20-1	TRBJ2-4	CSARDTRVSGGTDIQYF
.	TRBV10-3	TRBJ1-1	CAIRAGTGDTEAFF
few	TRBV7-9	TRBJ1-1	CASSYRGTGPTEAFF
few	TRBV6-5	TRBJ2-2	CASSYSSLRGGGELFF
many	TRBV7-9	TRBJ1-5	CASSLDGGQPQHF
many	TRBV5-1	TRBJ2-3	CASSFVGQGTDTQYF
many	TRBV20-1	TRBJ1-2	CSARDVRGSESYTF
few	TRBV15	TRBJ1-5	CATSRSPTAMGQPQHF
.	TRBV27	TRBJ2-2	CASTSGRGHTGELFF
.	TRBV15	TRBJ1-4	CATSRGTNEKLFF
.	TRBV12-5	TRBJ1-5	CASASDNQPQHF
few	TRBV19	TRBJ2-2	CASRGAPGSCFF
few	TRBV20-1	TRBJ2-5	CSAKAWVEETQYF
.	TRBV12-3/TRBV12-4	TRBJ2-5	CASRLAGGRGETQYF
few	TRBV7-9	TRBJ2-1	CASGWTTYNEQFF
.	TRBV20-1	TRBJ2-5	CSARAGRSLAQYF
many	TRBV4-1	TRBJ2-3	CASSHRQSTDTQYF
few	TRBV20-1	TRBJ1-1	CSARGLGVSPMNTEAFF
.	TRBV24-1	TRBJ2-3	CATSDSTTGPAQYF
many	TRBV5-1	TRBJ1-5	CASSLMTGSQPQHF
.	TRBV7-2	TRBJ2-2	CASSLVGTGTGELFF
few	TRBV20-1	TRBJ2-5	CSAGLWGWETQYF
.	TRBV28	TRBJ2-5	CASSPLASGGAGGQETQYF
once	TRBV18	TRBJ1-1	CASSDPPGPEAFF
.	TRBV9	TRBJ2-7	CASSPSRAGRVEQYF
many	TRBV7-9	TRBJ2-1	CASSSGLAGGHNEQFF
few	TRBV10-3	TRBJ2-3	CAIRGQGLDTQYF